The clone carrying this T cell receptor (beta chain) occurred once. The sample comes from a study of cytomegalovirus exposure and HLA in healthy donors. This CDR3 spans 17 amino acids. Germline trimming cut 1 base from V and 0 bases from J; bases unmatched to any gene: 6. Germline V gene sequence: CDR1 MDHEN, CDR2 SYDVKM. Sequencing used immunoSEQ multiplex PCR; TCRdb keeps in-frame clones, though not all of them. The repertoire has roughly 280,000 clones, about 86% of them found once; the top ten carry roughly 1%. The J gene is TRBJ2-7, the V gene TRBV28, with 10 bases that match TRBD2. The source is a young woman in good health and CMV-seronegative. The sample taken for sequencing was PBMCs. The CDR3 here is CASSLFGGLADSYEQYF. CDR3 DNA sequence: TGTGCCAGCAGTTTATTCGGAGGACTAGCGGACTCCTACGAGCAGTACTTC.